This entry features one TCR beta chain sequence. Its antigen is not known. These data belong to a study of regulatory T cells in long-lasting Graves disease. Notes on the study in general: Repertoires from persistent disease leaned toward TRBV28, TRBJ1-2 and TRBJ2-5. Whereas 900 to 1,000 public clonotypes were shared by new patients, persistent patients shared more, at some 3,000.

The V and J ends lost 5 bases and 7 bases respectively, with 14 bases between them. This CDR3 contains 12 residues. The germline gives CDR1 DFQATT, CDR2 SNEGSKA (reference sequence). Regarding time point: newly diagnosed GD, antithyroid drugs for less than 3 months. The TCR library was prepared using RNA isolated from PBMCs. Relying on iRepertoire HTBI primers and Arm-PCR of CDR3 regions, the team built TCR beta libraries. A single record per CDR3 protein comes from TCRdb applying MiXCR to the multiplex PCR reads. The sample holds 550,000 to 650,000 distinct CDR3 sequences, 15% to 20% seen once. Another study also made use of these data, one on T cells in Graves' hyperthyroidism and ophthalmopathy. From that report: A first-round RT-PCR of the TCR CDR3 used the HTBI primer set.

This chain joins TRBV20-1 and TRBJ1-2, with D maybe TRBD1 (6 bases). The receptor was derived from a young man with Graves disease. The starting material was peripheral blood mononuclear cells (PBMCs), obtained at new diagnosis, from a patient treated with antithyroid drugs. The CDR3 DNA follows: TGCAGTGCTTCACAGGGTCTGGCTGGCTACACCTTC. Residues: CSASQGLAGYTF.